These 9 T cell receptor beta chains share one sample of origin, sequenced in a study of cytomegalovirus exposure and HLA in healthy donors. PCR amplification relied on 60 Vbeta primers (plus 13 Jbeta primers). Assay: immunoSEQ multiplex PCR; the TCRdb copy retains only in-frame clones and omits some. Of about 200,000 clones listed, around 83% are singletons. The sample comprised PBMCs. The receptors come from a man aged 35-49 years in good health and CMV-seropositive.

The J gene is TRBJ1-1, the V gene TRBV7-2, with 8 bases aligning to TRBD1. This CDR3 is built from 16 residues. Per germline, CDR1 SGHTA and CDR2 FQGNSA. V trimming: 1 base; J trimming: 10 bases; junction bases outside the gene matches: 14. CDR3 DNA sequence: TGTGCCAGCAGCTTAGAAGGACAGGGTTGGGGTTTTCGAGCTTTCTTT. It yields the protein CASSLEGQGWGFRAFF.

The genes are TRBV27 and TRBJ1-2, with a weak D call TRBD1 (5 bases). The CDR3 has 14 residues. Per germline, CDR1 MNHEY and CDR2 SMNVEV (reference sequence). V was shortened by 2 bases and J by 8 bases, with 15 bases between the two germline ends. The CDR3 DNA sequence: TGTGCCAGCAGTTTAATGGCAGGGAGCGGGGGCTACACCTTC. Translation gives CASSLMAGSGGYTF.

The V gene is TRBV23-1, the J gene TRBJ2-7; 8 positions agree with TRBD2. TRBV23-1 is an open reading frame whose function is uncertain. CDR3 length equals 12 residues. Trimming removed 10 bases from V and 0 bases from J; junction bases left unmatched: 2. The DNA for the CDR3 is TGCGCCACGAGCGGGAGCTCCTACGAGCAGTACTTC. It translates to CATSGSSYEQYF.

In this sample, this clone turned up a few times. The CDR3 DNA follows: TGTGCCAGCAGTTCCCCCCAGTATAGCAAAGGAGCCCAGCATTTT. Protein: CASSSPQYSKGAQHF. The genes are TRBV28 and TRBJ1-5; no firm D call. Trimming shortened V by 4 bases and J by 11 bases, and 21 bases separated the two germline ends. The CDR3 spans 15 residues. Germline-derived CDR1 and CDR2 are MDHEN and SYDVKM.

This clone has only one observation. A junction end diverges from the germline sequence, so it may reflect a read error. This chain joins TRBV5-1 and TRBJ1-4, with D tentatively TRBD1 (5 bases). The CDR3 consists of 15 residues. CDR1 and CDR2 (germline): SGHRS, YFSETQ. CDR3 residues: CTSSLAPVGGEKLFF. The DNA of the CDR3 is TGCACCAGCAGCTTGGCCCCGGTTGGGGGGGAAAAACTGTTTTTT.

The V gene is TRBV30, the J gene TRBJ2-2, with TRBD2 matching 9 bases. Per germline, CDR1 GTSNPN and CDR2 SVGIG (reference sequence). The CDR3 is made up of 14 amino acids. V shed 1 base and J 5 bases; nucleotides not matched to a gene: 2. Here the CDR3 DNA reads TGTGCCTGGAGTGCGCTAGCGGGAACCGGGGAGCTGTTTTTT. It encodes CAWSALAGTGELFF.

The chain joins TRBV19 to TRBJ1-6; D not resolved. The germline V gene has CDR1 LNHDA and CDR2 SQIVND (reference sequence). The CDR3 is 15 amino acids. Trimming cost V 8 bases and J 9 bases, with 20 bases left between them. Here the CDR3 reads CASRYPTHAGSPLHF. The CDR3 region has the DNA TGTGCCAGTCGTTACCCTACCCACGCCGGTTCACCCCTCCACTTT.

As DNA, the CDR3 is TGTGCCAGCAGTTTACCCACATGGCGGACTGAAGCTTTCTTT. This sequence encodes CASSLPTWRTEAFF. V is TRBV28 and J is TRBJ1-1; no clear D gene. The CDR3 consists of 14 residues. The germline gives CDR1 MDHEN, CDR2 SYDVKM. Trimming stripped 2 bases from V and 5 bases from J, with 12 bases between.

This chain links TRBV5-1 with TRBJ2-7; 7 nucleotides align to TRBD1. Germline-derived CDR1 and CDR2 are SGHRS and YFSETQ. The CDR3 is made up of 20 amino acids. V lost 0 bases to trimming and J lost 2 bases; unmatched junction nucleotides: 20. The CDR3 sequence: CASSLGPDRVQGGAPYEQYF. The CDR3 nucleotides read TGCGCCAGCAGCTTGGGGCCCGACAGGGTTCAGGGTGGGGCCCCCTACGAGCAGTACTTC.